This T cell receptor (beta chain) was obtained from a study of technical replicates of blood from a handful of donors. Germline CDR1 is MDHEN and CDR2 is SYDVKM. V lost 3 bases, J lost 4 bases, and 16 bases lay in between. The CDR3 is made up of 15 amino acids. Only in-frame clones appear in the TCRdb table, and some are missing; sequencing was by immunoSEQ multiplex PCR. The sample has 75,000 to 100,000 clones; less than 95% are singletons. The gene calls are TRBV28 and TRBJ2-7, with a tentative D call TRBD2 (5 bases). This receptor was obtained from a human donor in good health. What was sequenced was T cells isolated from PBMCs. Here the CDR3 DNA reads TGTGCCAGCAGTTTTTCTACGGGAATTCATTACGAGCAGTACTTC. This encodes CASSFSTGIHYEQYF.